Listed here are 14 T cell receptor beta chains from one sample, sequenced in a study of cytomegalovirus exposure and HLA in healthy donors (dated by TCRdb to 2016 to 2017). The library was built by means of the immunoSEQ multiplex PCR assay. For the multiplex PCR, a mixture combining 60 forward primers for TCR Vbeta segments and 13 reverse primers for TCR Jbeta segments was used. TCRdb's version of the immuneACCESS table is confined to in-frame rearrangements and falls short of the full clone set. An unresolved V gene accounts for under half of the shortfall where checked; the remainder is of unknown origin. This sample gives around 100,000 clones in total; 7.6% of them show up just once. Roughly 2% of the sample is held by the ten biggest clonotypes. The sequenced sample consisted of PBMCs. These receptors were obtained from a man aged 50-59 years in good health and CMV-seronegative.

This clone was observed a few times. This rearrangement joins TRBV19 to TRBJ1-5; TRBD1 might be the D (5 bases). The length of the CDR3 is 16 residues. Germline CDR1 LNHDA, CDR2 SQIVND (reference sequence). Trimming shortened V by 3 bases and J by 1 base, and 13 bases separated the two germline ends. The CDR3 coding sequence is TGTGCCAGTAGTATCAGGGTAGGTGGAAGCAATCAGCCCCAGCATTTT. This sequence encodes CASSIRVGGSNQPQHF.

Written as DNA, the CDR3 is TGTGCCAGCAGCCCGCAGGGATCTGGAAACACCATATATTTT. This encodes CASSPQGSGNTIYF. The V gene is TRBV7-9, the J gene TRBJ1-3, with D possibly TRBD1 on 5 matching bases. The CDR3 runs to 14 residues. The V end lost 5 bases, the J end lost 1 base, and 9 bases lay between the germline ends. CDR1 SEHNR and CDR2 FQNEAQ come from the germline V gene (reference sequence).

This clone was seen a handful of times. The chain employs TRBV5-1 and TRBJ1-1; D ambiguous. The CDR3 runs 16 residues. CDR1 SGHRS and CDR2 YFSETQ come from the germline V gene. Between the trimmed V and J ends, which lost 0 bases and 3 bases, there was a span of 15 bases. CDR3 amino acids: CASSLDPPPVDTEAFF. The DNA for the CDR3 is TGCGCCAGCAGCTTGGATCCCCCTCCAGTTGACACTGAAGCTTTCTTT.

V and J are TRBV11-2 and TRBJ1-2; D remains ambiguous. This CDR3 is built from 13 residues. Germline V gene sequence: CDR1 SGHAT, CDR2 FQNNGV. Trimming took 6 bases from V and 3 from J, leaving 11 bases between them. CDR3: CASRLVRYYGYTF. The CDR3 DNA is TGTGCCAGCAGGTTGGTCAGGTACTATGGCTACACCTTC.

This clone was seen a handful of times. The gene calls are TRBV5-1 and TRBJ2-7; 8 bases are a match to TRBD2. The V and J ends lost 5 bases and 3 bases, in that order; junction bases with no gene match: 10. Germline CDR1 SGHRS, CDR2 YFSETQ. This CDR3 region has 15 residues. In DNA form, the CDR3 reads TGCGCCAGCAGAAAGGCGGCTAGCGGGTTCTACGAGCAGTACTTC. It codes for CASRKAASGFYEQYF.

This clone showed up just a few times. Here the CDR3 reads CASQAVGGLGTEAFF. The CDR3 DNA is TGTGCCAGCCAAGCCGTAGGGGGCTTGGGCACTGAAGCTTTCTTT. The V call is TRBV28, the J call TRBJ1-1, with 7 bases aligning to TRBD1. The junction had 13 bases not matched to a gene; V was cut back by 8 bases and J by 4 bases. The CDR3 is 15 residues long. Germline lookup yields CDR1 MDHEN and CDR2 SYDVKM.

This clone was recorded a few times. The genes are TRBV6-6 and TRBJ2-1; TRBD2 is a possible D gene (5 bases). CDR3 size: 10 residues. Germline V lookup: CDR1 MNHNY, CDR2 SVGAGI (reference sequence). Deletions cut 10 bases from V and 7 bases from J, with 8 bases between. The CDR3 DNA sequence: TGTGCCACCGGCGGGAATGAGCAGTTCTTC. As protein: CATGGNEQFF.

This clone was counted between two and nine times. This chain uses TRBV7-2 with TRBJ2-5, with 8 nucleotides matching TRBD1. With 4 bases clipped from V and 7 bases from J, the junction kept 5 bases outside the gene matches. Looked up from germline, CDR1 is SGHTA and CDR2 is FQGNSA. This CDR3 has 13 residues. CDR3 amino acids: CASSSDRAGTQYF. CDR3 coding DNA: TGTGCCAGCAGCTCGGACAGGGCTGGGACCCAGTACTTC. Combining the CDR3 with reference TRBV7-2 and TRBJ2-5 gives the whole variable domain GAGVSQSPSNKVTEKGKDVELRCDPISGHTALYWYRQSLGQGLEFLIYFQGNSAPDKSGLPSDRFSAERTGGSVSTLTIQRTQQEDSAVYLCASSSDRAGTQYFGPGTRLLVL.

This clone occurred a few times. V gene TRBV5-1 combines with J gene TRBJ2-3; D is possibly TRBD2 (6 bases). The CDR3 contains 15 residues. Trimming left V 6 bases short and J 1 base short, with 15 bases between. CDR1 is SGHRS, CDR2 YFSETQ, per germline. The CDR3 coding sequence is TGCGCCAGCAACTGGAGGGGAGGCGGCACAGATACGCAGTATTTT. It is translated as CASNWRGGGTDTQYF.

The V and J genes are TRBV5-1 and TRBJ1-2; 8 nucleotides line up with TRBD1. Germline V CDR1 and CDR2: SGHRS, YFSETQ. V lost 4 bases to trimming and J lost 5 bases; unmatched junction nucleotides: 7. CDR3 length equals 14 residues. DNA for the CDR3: TGCGCCAGCAGCAGAGACAGGGGATCGTATGGCTACACCTTC. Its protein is CASSRDRGSYGYTF.

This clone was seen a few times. CDR3 protein: CASGMWGDQETQYF. Here the CDR3 DNA reads TGTGCCAGCGGGATGTGGGGGGACCAAGAGACCCAGTACTTC. The chain joins TRBV7-9 to TRBJ2-5; D is possibly TRBD2 (6 bases). Per the germline V gene, CDR1 is SEHNR and CDR2 is FQNEAQ (reference sequence). This CDR3 region has 14 residues. Trimming left V 8 bases short and J 0 bases short, with 13 bases between.

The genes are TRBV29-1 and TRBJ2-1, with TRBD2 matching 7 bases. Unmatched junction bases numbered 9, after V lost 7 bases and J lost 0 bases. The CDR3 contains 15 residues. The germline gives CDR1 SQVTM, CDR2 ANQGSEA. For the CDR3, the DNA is TGCAGCGCCCCGCGGGAGAGCTCCTCCTACAATGAGCAGTTCTTC. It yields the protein CSAPRESSSYNEQFF.

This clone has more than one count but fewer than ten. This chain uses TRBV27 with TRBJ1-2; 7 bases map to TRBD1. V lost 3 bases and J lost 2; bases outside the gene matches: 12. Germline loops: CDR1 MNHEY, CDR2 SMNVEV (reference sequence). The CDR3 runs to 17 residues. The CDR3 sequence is CASSFQGDSIPNYGYTF. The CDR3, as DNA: TGTGCCAGCAGTTTCCAGGGGGACTCCATCCCCAACTATGGCTACACCTTC.

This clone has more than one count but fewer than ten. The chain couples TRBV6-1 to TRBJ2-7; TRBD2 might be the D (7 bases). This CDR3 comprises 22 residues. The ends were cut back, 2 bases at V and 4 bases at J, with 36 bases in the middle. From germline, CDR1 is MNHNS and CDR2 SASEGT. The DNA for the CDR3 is TGTGCCAGCAGTGAATCGGGAACAGGGTTCTTGGGGGGGACTCGGGCAGTTTACGAGCAGTACTTC. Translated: CASSESGTGFLGGTRAVYEQYF.